Shown below are 12 T cell receptor beta chains from a single sample sequenced in a study of T cells after yellow fever vaccination. TCRdb processed the 5' RACE reads anew with MiXCR; each CDR3 protein has one entry. The table records a few hundred thousand distinct CDR3 sequences, roughly 10% of them present only once. The input for sequencing was PBMCs, taken on the day of the first yellow fever vaccination. The receptors derive from a man in his late teens or twenties who received the YFV17D yellow fever vaccine.

This clonotype has a handful of counts. The CDR3: CSASGAGVEADTQYF. CDR3 DNA sequence: TGCAGTGCGTCGGGGGCGGGGGTGGAGGCAGATACGCAGTATTTT. The genes are TRBV20-1 and TRBJ2-3; maybe TRBD2 (7 bases). V lost 6 bases, J lost 4 bases, and 20 bases lay in between. Germline lookup yields CDR1 DFQATT and CDR2 SNEGSKA (reference sequence). The CDR3 has 15 amino acids.

V is TRBV5-1 and J is TRBJ1-6; D is perhaps TRBD1 (5 bases). Germline CDR1 and CDR2: SGHRS and YFSETQ. CDR3 size: 15 residues. The V and J ends lost 0 bases and 10 bases respectively, with 14 bases between them. The chain's CDR3 is CASSLEVRVGSPLHF. In DNA form, the CDR3 reads TGCGCCAGCAGCTTGGAGGTCAGGGTCGGGTCACCCCTCCACTTT.

This chain connects TRBV18 to TRBJ1-2; D possibly corresponds to TRBD1 (6 bases). Germline assignment: CDR1 KGHSH and CDR2 LQKENI. Trimming stripped 3 bases from V and 7 bases from J, with 15 bases between. CDR3 length: 14 amino acids. The CDR3 region has the DNA TGTGCCAGCTCACCCCTTAACAGGGAAGTTGGCTACACCTTC. It codes for CASSPLNREVGYTF.

This clonotype was recorded at least ten times. The chain employs TRBV5-6 and TRBJ1-2; 7 bases match TRBD1. After removal of 0 bases from V and 6 bases from J, the junction contained 2 bases not matched to a gene. The CDR3 extends over 13 amino acids. From germline, CDR1 is SGHDT and CDR2 YYEEEE. CDR3: CASSLDRGDGYTF. The DNA for the CDR3 is TGTGCCAGCAGCTTGGACAGGGGAGATGGCTACACCTTC.

The V call is TRBV7-9, the J call TRBJ1-1; D ambiguous. CDR3 length: 12 amino acids. Trimming removed 4 bases at V and 11 bases at J, with 14 bases between. CDR1 and CDR2 from the germline V gene are SEHNR and FQNEAQ (reference sequence). The CDR3 loop reads CASSSLGGFAFF. The CDR3 coding sequence is TGTGCCAGCAGCTCCCTAGGAGGTTTCGCTTTCTTT.

This clonotype occurred a few times. The gene calls are TRBV7-2 and TRBJ1-6, with 9 bases identical to TRBD1. Germline V gives CDR1 SGHTA, CDR2 FQGNSA. V shed 5 bases, J shed 9 bases, and the junction held 5 bases outside the gene matches. The CDR3 totals 14 residues. As DNA, the CDR3 is TGTGCCAGCAGCCGGGACAGGGCTCCTTCACCCCTCCACTTT. Its protein is CASSRDRAPSPLHF. Combining the CDR3 with reference TRBV7-2 and TRBJ1-6 gives the whole variable domain GAGVSQSPSNKVTEKGKDVELRCDPISGHTALYWYRQSLGQGLEFLIYFQGNSAPDKSGLPSDRFSAERTGGSVSTLTIQRTQQEDSAVYLCASSRDRAPSPLHFGNGTRLTVT.

A few counts support this clonotype. The V and J genes are TRBV12-3 or TRBV12-4 and TRBJ2-3, with TRBD2 as a possible D gene (6 bases). The CDR3 is 13 residues long. The V end lost 7 bases, the J end lost 5 bases, and 13 bases lay between the germline ends. As DNA, the CDR3 is TGTGCCAGCACAGGCGGGACTGGAGATACGCAGTATTTT. Its protein product is CASTGGTGDTQYF.

The rearrangement joins TRBV11-2 to TRBJ2-5, with 12 bases that match TRBD1. Germline CDR1 SGHAT, CDR2 FQNNGV. The trim removed 1 base at V and 3 bases at J, leaving 6 bases unmatched. The CDR3 loop spans 17 amino acids. The CDR3 nucleotides are TGTGCCAGCAGCTTAGGGGGGACAGGGGGCTTTAAAGAGACCCAGTACTTC. The encoded protein is CASSLGGTGGFKETQYF.

This clonotype appeared many times. The gene calls are TRBV7-9 and TRBJ2-1, with TRBD2 matching over 11 bases. The CDR3 is 15 amino acids. Looked up from germline, CDR1 is SEHNR and CDR2 is FQNEAQ (reference sequence). The ends lost 5 bases at V and 5 bases at J; junction bases unmatched: 5. CDR3 DNA sequence: TGTGCCAGCAGCCCCTGGACTAGCGGGCACAATGAGCAGTTCTTC. The encoded protein is CASSPWTSGHNEQFF.

The chain carries TRBV20-1 and TRBJ2-1; D unresolved. V lost 2 bases and J 0 bases, leaving 8 bases between the germline ends. Germline V lookup: CDR1 DFQATT, CDR2 SNEGSKA (reference sequence). The CDR3 loop spans 14 amino acids. CDR3 sequence reads: CSARWSGSYNEQFF. The DNA for the CDR3 is TGCAGTGCTAGATGGTCGGGCTCCTACAATGAGCAGTTCTTC.

This clonotype was observed a few times. The chain joins TRBV9 to TRBJ2-5; no clear D gene. CDR1 SGDLS and CDR2 YYNGEE come from the germline V gene. Between the trimmed V and J ends, which lost 0 bases and 1 base, there was a span of 7 bases. There are 14 residues in the CDR3. CDR3 residues: CASSVGFTQETQYF. The CDR3 DNA follows: TGTGCCAGCAGCGTAGGGTTTACCCAAGAGACCCAGTACTTC.

This clonotype was seen many times. V is TRBV7-2 and J is TRBJ2-3; D might be TRBD1 or TRBD2, each matching 5 bases. Germline lookup yields CDR1 SGHTA and CDR2 FQGNSA. The CDR3 extends over 15 amino acids. V was trimmed by 4 bases and J by 4 bases, leaving 15 bases between them. Written as DNA, the CDR3 is TGTGCCAGCAGCTCAGCGACGGGGCGGGCAGATACGCAGTATTTT. This codes for CASSSATGRADTQYF. Variable domain in full (rest from reference TRBV7-2 and TRBJ2-3): GAGVSQSPSNKVTEKGKDVELRCDPISGHTALYWYRQSLGQGLEFLIYFQGNSAPDKSGLPSDRFSAERTGGSVSTLTIQRTQQEDSAVYLCASSSATGRADTQYFGPGTRLTVL.